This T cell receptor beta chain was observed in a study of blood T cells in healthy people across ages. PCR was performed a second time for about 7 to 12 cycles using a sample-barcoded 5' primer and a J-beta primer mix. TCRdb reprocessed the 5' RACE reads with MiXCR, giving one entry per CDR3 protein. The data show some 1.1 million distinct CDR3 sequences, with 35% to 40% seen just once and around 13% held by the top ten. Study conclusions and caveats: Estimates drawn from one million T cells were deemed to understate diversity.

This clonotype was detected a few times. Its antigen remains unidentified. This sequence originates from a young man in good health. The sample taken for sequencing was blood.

CDR3 nucleotide sequence: TGTGCCAGCAGCCAAGATTGGGGGGGCCAACCCCCAAGTTCCTACGAGCAGTACTTC. Translated, it gives CASSQDWGGQPPSSYEQYF. The rearrangement joins TRBV4-2 to TRBJ2-7, with D tentatively TRBD2 (7 bases). The germline V and J ends were trimmed by 0 bases and 1 base, with 22 bases remaining between them. CDR1 is LGHNA, CDR2 YNFKEQ, per germline. CDR3 length: 19 amino acids.